Below, one T cell receptor beta chain is given with its context. The antigen is undetermined. This sample is drawn from a study of T cells after yellow fever vaccination. Study-wide context: SMART-Seq v4 Ultra Low Input prepared the low-cell-number fractions.

Study-wide findings and caveats: Once the booster was given, most primary-vaccination clones reappeared, at about 97% for CD4 and more than 85% for CD8. Some clonotypes were seen in both the CD4 and the CD8 compartments. These made up a small share and likely arose from convergent recombination.

In making TCR cDNA, 5'RACE template switching added a universal primer site and UMIs to it. TCRdb independently ran MiXCR on the 5' RACE reads; one entry per CDR3 protein. Of around 260,000 distinct CDR3 sequences in the sample, around 5.3% were seen once. The CDR3 length is 13 residues. The germline V gene encodes CDR1 MNHEY and CDR2 SVGEGT. The ends were cut back, 3 bases at V and 5 bases at J, with 9 bases in the middle. This clonotype was sampled from a man younger than 35 who received the YFV17D yellow fever vaccine. The V and J genes are TRBV6-2 or TRBV6-3 and TRBJ2-3; possibly TRBD2 for D (6 bases). Sequences were derived from CD4+ T cells sorted from PBMCs, sampled on the day of the yellow fever booster vaccination. The chain's CDR3 is CASSYAGIDTQYF. CDR3 nucleotides: TGTGCCAGCAGTTATGCGGGGATAGATACGCAGTATTTT.